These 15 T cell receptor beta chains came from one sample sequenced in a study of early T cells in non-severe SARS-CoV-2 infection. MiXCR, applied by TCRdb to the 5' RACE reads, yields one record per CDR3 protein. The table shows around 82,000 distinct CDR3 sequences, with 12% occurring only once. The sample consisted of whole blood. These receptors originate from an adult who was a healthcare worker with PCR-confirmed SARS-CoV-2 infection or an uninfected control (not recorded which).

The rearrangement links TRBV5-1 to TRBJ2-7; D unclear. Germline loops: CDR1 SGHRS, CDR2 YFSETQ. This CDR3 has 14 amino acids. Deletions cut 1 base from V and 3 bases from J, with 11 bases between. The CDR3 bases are TGCGCCAGCAGCTTGTCTCCCAGAGTCTACGAGCAGTACTTC. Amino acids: CASSLSPRVYEQYF.

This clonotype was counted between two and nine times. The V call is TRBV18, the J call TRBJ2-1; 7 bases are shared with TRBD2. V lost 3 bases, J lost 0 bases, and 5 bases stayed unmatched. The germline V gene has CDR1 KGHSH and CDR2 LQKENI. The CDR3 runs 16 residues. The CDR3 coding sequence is TGTGCCAGCTCACCGTCAGCGGGGTCCTCCTACAATGAGCAGTTCTTC. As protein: CASSPSAGSSYNEQFF.

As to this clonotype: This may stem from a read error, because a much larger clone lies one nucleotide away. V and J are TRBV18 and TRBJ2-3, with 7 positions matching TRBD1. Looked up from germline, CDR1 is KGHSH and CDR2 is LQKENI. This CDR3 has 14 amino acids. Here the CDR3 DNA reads TGTGTCAGCTCACCGGACAGGAGCACAGATACGCAGTATTTT. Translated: CVSSPDRSTDTQYF.

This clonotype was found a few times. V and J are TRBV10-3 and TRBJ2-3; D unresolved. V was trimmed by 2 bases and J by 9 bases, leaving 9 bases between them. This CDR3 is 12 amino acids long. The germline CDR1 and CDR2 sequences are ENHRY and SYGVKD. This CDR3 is CAISEGRSTQYF. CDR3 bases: TGTGCCATCAGTGAGGGCAGGAGCACGCAGTATTTT.

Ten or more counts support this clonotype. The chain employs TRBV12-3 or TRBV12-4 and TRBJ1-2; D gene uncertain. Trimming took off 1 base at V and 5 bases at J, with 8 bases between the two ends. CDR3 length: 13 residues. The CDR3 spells CASSLGIGYGYTF. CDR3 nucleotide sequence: TGTGCCAGCAGTTTAGGGATTGGATATGGCTACACCTTC.

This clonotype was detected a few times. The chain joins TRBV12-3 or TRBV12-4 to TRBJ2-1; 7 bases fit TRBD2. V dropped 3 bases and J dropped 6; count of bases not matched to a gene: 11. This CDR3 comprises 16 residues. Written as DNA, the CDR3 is TGTGCCAGCAGTTTTCTGTCTAGCGGATTAATCAATGAGCAGTTCTTC. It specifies CASSFLSSGLINEQFF.

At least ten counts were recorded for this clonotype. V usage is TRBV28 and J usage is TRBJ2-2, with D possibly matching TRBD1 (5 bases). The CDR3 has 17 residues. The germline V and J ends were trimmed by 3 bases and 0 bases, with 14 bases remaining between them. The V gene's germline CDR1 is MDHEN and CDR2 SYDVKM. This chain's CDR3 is CASSFFRQGANTGELFF. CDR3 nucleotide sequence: TGTGCCAGCAGTTTTTTCCGGCAGGGCGCGAACACCGGGGAGCTGTTTTTT.

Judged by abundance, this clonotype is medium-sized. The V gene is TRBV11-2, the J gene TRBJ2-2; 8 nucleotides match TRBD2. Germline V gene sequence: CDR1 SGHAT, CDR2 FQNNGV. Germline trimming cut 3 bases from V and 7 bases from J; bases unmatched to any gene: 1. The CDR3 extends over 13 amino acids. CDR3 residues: CASSFSGNGELFF. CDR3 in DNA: TGTGCCAGCAGCTTTAGCGGGAACGGGGAGCTGTTTTTT. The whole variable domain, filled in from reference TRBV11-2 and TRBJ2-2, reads EAGVAQSPRYKIIEKRQSVAFWCNPISGHATLYWYQQILGQGPKLLIQFQNNGVVDDSQLPKDRFSAERLKGVDSTLKIQPAKLEDSAVYLCASSFSGNGELFFGEGSRLTVL.

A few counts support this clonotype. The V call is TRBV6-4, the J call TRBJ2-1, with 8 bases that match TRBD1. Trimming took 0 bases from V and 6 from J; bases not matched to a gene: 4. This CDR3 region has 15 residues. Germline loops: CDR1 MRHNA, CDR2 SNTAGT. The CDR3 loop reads CASSDSTGGPNEQFF. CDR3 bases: TGTGCCAGCAGTGACTCAACAGGGGGACCCAATGAGCAGTTCTTC.

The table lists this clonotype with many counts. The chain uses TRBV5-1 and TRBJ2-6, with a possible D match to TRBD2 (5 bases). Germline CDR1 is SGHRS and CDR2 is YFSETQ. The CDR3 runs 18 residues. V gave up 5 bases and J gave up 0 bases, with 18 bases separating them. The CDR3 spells CASRFGAPSSSGANVLTF. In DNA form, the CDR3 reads TGCGCCAGCAGGTTCGGCGCGCCTAGCTCCTCTGGGGCCAACGTCCTGACTTTC.

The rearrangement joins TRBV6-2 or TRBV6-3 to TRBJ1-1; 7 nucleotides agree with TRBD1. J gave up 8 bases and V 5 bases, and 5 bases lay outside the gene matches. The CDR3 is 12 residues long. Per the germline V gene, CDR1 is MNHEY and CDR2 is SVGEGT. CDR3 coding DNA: TGTGCCAGCAGTCTCCGACAGGGAGAAGCTTTCTTT. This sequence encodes CASSLRQGEAFF.

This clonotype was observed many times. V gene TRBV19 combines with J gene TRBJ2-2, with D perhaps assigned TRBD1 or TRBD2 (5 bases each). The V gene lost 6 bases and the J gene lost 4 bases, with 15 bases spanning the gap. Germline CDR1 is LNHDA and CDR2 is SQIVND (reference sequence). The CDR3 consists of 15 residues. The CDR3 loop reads CASRLGRDATGELFF. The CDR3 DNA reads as TGTGCCAGTAGACTTGGCCGGGACGCCACCGGGGAGCTGTTTTTT.

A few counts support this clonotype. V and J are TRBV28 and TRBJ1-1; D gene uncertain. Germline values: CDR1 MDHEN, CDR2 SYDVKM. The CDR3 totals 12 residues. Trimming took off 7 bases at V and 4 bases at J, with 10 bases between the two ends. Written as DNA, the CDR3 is TGTGCCAGCAAGGCGAGTGGCACTGAAGCTTTCTTT. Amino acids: CASKASGTEAFF.

The CDR3 nucleotides read TGTGCCAGCAGCTTGCGGGGAACTATGGAGACCCAGTACTTC. Its translation: CASSLRGTMETQYF. The genes are TRBV5-4 and TRBJ2-5, with a tentative D call TRBD2 (5 bases). V lost 1 base to trimming and J lost 5 bases, with 12 bases between them. CDR3 length equals 14 residues. Per germline, CDR1 SGHNT and CDR2 YYREEE (reference sequence).

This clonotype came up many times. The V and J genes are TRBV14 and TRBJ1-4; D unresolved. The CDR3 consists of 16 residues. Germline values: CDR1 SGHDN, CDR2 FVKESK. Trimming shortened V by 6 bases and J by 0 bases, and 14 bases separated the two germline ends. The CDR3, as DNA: TGTGCCAGCAGTACCAGGAAACTCACAACTAATGAAAAACTGTTTTTT. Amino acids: CASSTRKLTTNEKLFF.